The T cell receptor (beta chain) under discussion was sequenced for a study of CD8+ T cells in alopecia areata. Noted treatment: oral pan-JAK inhibitor, 5-10 mg twice daily. The CDR3 is made up of 15 amino acids. The germline CDR1 and CDR2 sequences are SGHAT and FQNNGV. The ends lost 4 bases at V and 4 bases at J; junction bases unmatched: 9. RNA extraction was followed by reverse transcription into cDNA, which acted as the sequencing template. TCRdb keeps only in-frame clones here, not all; method: immunoSEQ multiplex PCR. Among roughly 230,000 clones, less than 45% were seen once, and the ten largest hold over 2%.

This TCR was recovered from a human donor with alopecia areata. The chain joins TRBV11-2 to TRBJ2-7; 8 bases are a match to TRBD2. Sequences were derived from CD4+ T cells sorted from blood, sampled at approximately week 36, from a patient treated with tofacitinib. The CDR3: CASSSPGLVLYEQYF. DNA of the CDR3: TGTGCCAGCAGCTCACCGGGACTAGTTCTATACGAGCAGTACTTC.